This TCR beta chain is drawn from a study of PD-L1 blockade in urothelial cancer. Time point: pretreatment peripheral blood. In the case of this clone: Its antigen is still unknown.

General observations from the study: Better survival was predicted when blood TCR clonality before treatment fell below the median. More expansion of tumor-associated blood clones, seen at 3 weeks, marked durable-benefit patients.

Method: immunoSEQ multiplex PCR; TCRdb's copy keeps in-frame clones and lacks some. The repertoire consists of 130,000 or so clones, with about four fifths occurring once and the leading ten covering roughly 3.2%. The source is a man over 45 with urothelial cancer. Here the sequenced sample was PBMCs, taken around atezolizumab (anti-PD-L1) treatment.

The CDR3 region is CASSSGGALSNQPQHF. The CDR3 region has the DNA TGTGCCAGCAGCAGCGGGGGGGCGCTTAGCAATCAGCCCCAGCATTTT. The rearrangement links TRBV5-6 to TRBJ1-5; D might be TRBD1 (6 bases). Trimming pared 4 bases from V and 0 bases from J, leaving 14 bases between. Looked up from germline, CDR1 is SGHDT and CDR2 is YYEEEE. This CDR3 has 16 amino acids. The full variable domain, its missing parts supplied by reference TRBV5-6 and TRBJ1-5, is DAGVTQSPTHLIKTRGQQVTLRCSPKSGHDTVSWYQQALGQGPQFIFQYYEEEERQRGNFPDRFSGHQFPNYSSELNVNALLLGDSALYLCASSSGGALSNQPQHFGDGTRLSIL.